The 22 T cell receptor beta chains below were found in one sample sequenced in a study of shared clonotypes between healthy human individuals. TCRdb's copy holds only in-frame clones and misses some; the assay was immunoSEQ multiplex PCR. The repertoire holds millions of clones, with roughly 95% as singletons. Source material: naive CD4+ T cells sorted from blood. This sample's subset: CD45RA+ positively selected. These TCRs come from a man aged 18-30 years in good health.

The genes are TRBV11-3 and TRBJ2-2, with D possibly called TRBD1 or TRBD2 (5 bases each). CDR3 size: 14 residues. V lost 6 bases to trimming and J lost 4 bases, with 12 bases between them. The V gene's germline CDR1 is SGHNT and CDR2 YENEEA. CDR3 in DNA: TGTGCCAGCAGTTCGGGACCATCCACCGGGGAGCTGTTTTTT. This gives the protein CASSSGPSTGELFF.

The CDR3 is CSAAYYEQYF. For the CDR3, the DNA is TGCAGTGCTGCCTACTACGAGCAGTACTTC. The J gene is TRBJ2-7, the V gene TRBV20-1; no clear D gene. The germline V and J ends were trimmed by 5 bases and 3 bases, with 5 bases remaining between them. CDR3 length equals 10 residues. The germline CDR1 and CDR2 sequences are DFQATT and SNEGSKA (reference sequence).

V gene TRBV2 combines with J gene TRBJ2-7, with a possible D match to TRBD1 (6 bases). This CDR3 spans 11 amino acids. The germline V and J ends were trimmed by 2 bases and 9 bases, with 8 bases remaining between them. In germline, CDR1 is SNHLY, CDR2 FYNNEI. Written as DNA, the CDR3 is TGTGCCAGCAGTGAACTAGGGGGGCAGTACTTC. Protein product: CASSELGGQYF.

This chain uses TRBV6-5 with TRBJ2-2; 8 positions agree with TRBD1. Germline-derived CDR1 and CDR2 are MNHEY and SVGAGI. The CDR3 loop spans 15 amino acids. With V trimmed by 6 bases and J by 6 bases, 9 bases remained unmatched. CDR3 residues: CASRAQGTGAGELFF. CDR3 DNA: TGTGCCAGCAGAGCCCAAGGGACAGGAGCCGGGGAGCTGTTTTTT.

J is TRBJ2-7 and V is TRBV5-1; TRBD2 is a possible D gene (6 bases). V dropped 1 base and J dropped 5 bases, with 13 bases sitting between them. This CDR3 is built from 14 residues. Germline CDR1 and CDR2: SGHRS and YFSETQ. CDR3 loop: CASSLQDSGDEQYF. The CDR3 nucleotides read TGCGCCAGCAGCTTGCAGGATTCGGGGGACGAGCAGTACTTC.

This clone has only one observation. The chain links TRBV4-1 to TRBJ1-2; tentative D call: TRBD1 (5 bases). Trimming pared 3 bases from V and 7 bases from J, leaving 12 bases between. Germline V lookup: CDR1 MGHRA, CDR2 YSYEKL. This CDR3 has 13 residues. The CDR3 DNA reads TGCGCCAGCAGCCATCTACAGGAGGGTGGCTACACCTTC. Encoded protein: CASSHLQEGGYTF.

CDR3 sequence: CASRRRGDPVYEQYF. As DNA, the CDR3 is TGTGCCAGCAGACGAAGGGGGGATCCCGTCTACGAGCAGTACTTC. The chain is built from TRBV13 and TRBJ2-7, with D perhaps being TRBD1 or TRBD2 (6 bases each). CDR1 is PRHDT, CDR2 FYEKMQ, per germline (reference sequence). Trimming cost V 6 bases and J 3 bases, with 18 bases left between them. The CDR3 has 15 residues.

CDR3 nucleotides: TGTGCCAGCAGCTTCAGACCGTCCTACGAGCAGTACTTC. It is translated as CASSFRPSYEQYF. The V and J genes are TRBV7-3 and TRBJ2-7; unclear D gene. V shed 3 bases and J shed 1 base, with 7 bases lying between them. This CDR3 is 13 amino acids long. The germline gives CDR1 SGHTA, CDR2 FQGTGA.

The V and J genes are TRBV10-3 and TRBJ2-3; TRBD2 aligns across 13 bases. Germline V gene data show CDR1 as ENHRY and CDR2 as SYGVKD. V lost 2 bases and J lost 5; bases outside the gene matches: 1. This CDR3 comprises 15 residues. In nucleotides, the CDR3 is TGTGCCATCAGTGAGGGACTAGCGGGAGTAGATACGCAGTATTTT. Protein: CAISEGLAGVDTQYF.

This rearrangement joins TRBV9 to TRBJ1-6; possible D gene TRBD1, 5 bases. CDR1 and CDR2 from the germline V gene are SGDLS and YYNGEE. The CDR3 spans 16 residues. Trimming cost V 3 bases and J 5 bases, with 15 bases left between them. Here the CDR3 reads CASSARGSLNNSPLHF. The DNA for the CDR3 is TGTGCCAGCAGCGCCCGGGGGTCTTTGAATAATTCACCCCTCCACTTT.

The genes are TRBV11-2 and TRBJ2-5, with 7 bases matching TRBD1. TRBJ2-7 explains the end of the DNA better; the J call may be wrong. Germline V gene sequence: CDR1 SGHAT, CDR2 FQNNGV. This CDR3 contains 14 residues. In DNA form, the CDR3 reads TGTGCCAGCAGCTCTACAGGGGTGAGCTACGAGCAGTACTTC. Protein: CASSSTGVSYEQYF.

The V gene is TRBV5-1, the J gene TRBJ1-1; possible D gene TRBD1, 6 bases. The length of the CDR3 is 13 residues. V gave up 3 bases and J gave up 8 bases, with 14 bases separating them. Germline CDR1 and CDR2: SGHRS and YFSETQ. The CDR3 region has the DNA TGCGCCAGCAGCTCTATTACAGGGTTGGAAGCTTTCTTT. Amino acid sequence: CASSSITGLEAFF. Filled out from reference TRBV5-1 and TRBJ1-1, the complete variable domain reads KAGVTQTPRYLIKTRGQQVTLSCSPISGHRSVSWYQQTPGQGLQFLFEYFSETQRNKGNFPGRFSGRQFSNSRSEMNVSTLELGDSALYLCASSSITGLEAFFGQGTRLTVV.

This clone was detected once. The chain links TRBV10-1 to TRBJ2-1, with 12 bases that match TRBD2. The CDR3 totals 14 residues. Germline CDR1 reads WNHNN; CDR2 reads SYGVQD (reference sequence). J lost 10 bases, V lost 0 bases, and 1 base had no gene match. CDR3 residues: CASSESGLAGEQFF. The CDR3 DNA reads as TGCGCCAGCAGTGAGTCTGGACTAGCGGGGGAGCAGTTCTTC.

This sequence joins TRBV19 and TRBJ2-1; D is unresolved. The length of the CDR3 is 14 residues. Per germline, CDR1 LNHDA and CDR2 SQIVND (reference sequence). Deletions cut 1 base from V and 2 bases from J, with 6 bases between. CDR3 DNA: TGTGCCAGTAGTATAGCGGGCGCCTACAATGAGCAGTTCTTC. Protein: CASSIAGAYNEQFF. The full variable domain, with the rest looked up from reference TRBV19 and TRBJ2-1, is DGGITQSPKYLFRKEGQNVTLSCEQNLNHDAMYWYRQDPGQGLRLIYYSQIVNDFQKGDIAEGYSVSREKKESFPLTVTSAQKNPTAFYLCASSIAGAYNEQFFGPGTRLTVL.

V and J are TRBV18 and TRBJ2-7; 10 bases are a match to TRBD2. V shed 3 bases, J shed 4 bases, and the junction held 6 bases outside the gene matches. Per germline, CDR1 KGHSH and CDR2 LQKENI. The CDR3 runs 15 residues. CDR3 nucleotides: TGTGCCAGCTCACCTCAGGGACTAGCGTCGTACGAGCAGTACTTC. Its protein is CASSPQGLASYEQYF.

There are a few counts of this clone. The V and J genes are TRBV19 and TRBJ1-5; 12 nucleotides align to TRBD1. Germline V gene lookup returns CDR1 LNHDA and CDR2 SQIVND (reference sequence). V lost 6 bases and J lost 7; bases outside the gene matches: 4. The CDR3 sequence is 14 residues long. CDR3 sequence reads: CASSGTGGGQPQHF. Here the CDR3 DNA reads TGTGCCAGTAGCGGGACAGGGGGCGGACAGCCCCAGCATTTT.

The chain links TRBV2 to TRBJ2-4, with D possibly being TRBD1 or TRBD2 (5 bases each). The length of the CDR3 is 11 residues. Germline CDR1 is SNHLY and CDR2 is FYNNEI. Trimming removed 4 bases at V and 12 bases at J, with 10 bases between. The CDR3 region is CASSGRETQYF. CDR3 sequence (DNA): TGTGCCAGCAGTGGCAGGGAGACTCAGTACTTC.

The chain joins TRBV5-1 to TRBJ2-1; 14 bases are a match to TRBD2. The V gene end was trimmed by 7 bases and the J gene end by 8 bases; junction bases not matched to a gene: 11. The CDR3 runs 16 residues. Germline values: CDR1 SGHRS, CDR2 YFSETQ. The CDR3 region has the DNA TGCGCCAGCGGGCCCTTAGGACTAGCGGGAGGATATGAGCAGTTCTTC. It codes for CASGPLGLAGGYEQFF.

V is TRBV18 and J is TRBJ2-3; 8 bases agree with TRBD1. V lost 8 bases to trimming and J lost 6 bases; unmatched junction nucleotides: 13. CDR1 and CDR2 (germline): KGHSH, LQKENI. The CDR3 loop spans 15 amino acids. The CDR3 DNA is TGTGCCAGCGCAAGCCGTGACAGGGGCTTCGATACGCAGTATTTT. Its translation is CASASRDRGFDTQYF.

This sequence joins TRBV7-9 and TRBJ2-7; 8 bases match TRBD1. The trim removed 1 base at V and 4 bases at J, leaving 6 bases unmatched. CDR1 and CDR2 from the germline V gene are SEHNR and FQNEAQ (reference sequence). The CDR3 is 15 residues long. Here the CDR3 DNA reads TGTGCCAGCAGCTTAGACCGACAGGGGAATTACGAGCAGTACTTC. It codes for CASSLDRQGNYEQYF.

The chain has TRBV6-1 and TRBJ2-3; D unresolved. Germline V gene lookup returns CDR1 MNHNS and CDR2 SASEGT. This CDR3 has 16 residues. Trimming cost V 3 bases and J 2 bases, with 15 bases left between them. CDR3 amino acids: CASSDIGRSDTDTQYF. The DNA for the CDR3 is TGTGCCAGCAGTGATATTGGACGGTCGGACACAGATACGCAGTATTTT.

The chain recombines TRBV10-3 with TRBJ1-1, with a possible D match to TRBD1 (5 bases). CDR1 is ENHRY, CDR2 SYGVKD, per germline. Deletions cut 5 bases from V and 0 bases from J, with 13 bases between. The CDR3 runs to 15 residues. The CDR3 DNA reads as TGTGCCATCAGTACCGGGACGGCTATGAACACTGAAGCTTTCTTT. Its protein is CAISTGTAMNTEAFF.